The next 30 T cell receptor beta chains were all read from a single sample in a study of human T cells and chemical hapten exposure. Using its own MiXCR run on the RACE reads, TCRdb lists one record per CDR3 protein. Among some 98,000 distinct CDR3 sequences, 11% were seen once, and the ten largest hold around 3.1%. The time point denotes: pre-sensitization, week 0. Treatment described: therapeutic diphenylcyclopropenone sensitization with weekly scalp DPC. The sequenced sample was whole blood, obtained in connection with sensitization to the hapten diphenylcyclopropenone (DPC). Source of these receptors: a woman in her fifties or sixties with alopecia areata. Some clones in this sample may be carry-over from other donors' samples.

This clonotype showed up many times. The rearrangement joins TRBV5-1 to TRBJ2-5; D tentatively reads TRBD1 or TRBD2 (5 bases each). Germline CDR1 reads SGHRS; CDR2 reads YFSETQ. The CDR3 length is 13 residues. V dropped 3 bases and J dropped 7 bases, with 13 bases sitting between them. As DNA, the CDR3 is TGCGCCAGCAGCTGGGACCCCCCAGGGACCCAGTACTTC. Its protein product is CASSWDPPGTQYF.

This clonotype appeared many times. The chain carries TRBV4-1 and TRBJ2-5; the match to TRBD2 covers 10 bases. V dropped 3 bases and J dropped 1; count of bases not matched to a gene: 5. The V gene's germline CDR1 is MGHRA and CDR2 YSYEKL. This CDR3 region has 16 residues. The CDR3 sequence is CASSHRSGGVQETQYF. In nucleotides, the CDR3 is TGCGCCAGCAGCCACCGGAGCGGGGGGGTCCAAGAGACCCAGTACTTC.

In this sample, this clonotype turned up a few times. The rearrangement joins TRBV4-1 to TRBJ1-6; 7 nucleotides align to TRBD1. With V trimmed by 4 bases and J by 6 bases, 21 bases remained unmatched. The CDR3 length is 20 residues. The V gene's germline CDR1 is MGHRA and CDR2 YSYEKL. CDR3 DNA: TGCGCCAGCAGCCGAAGCCCCCTCTTCCCGGGACAGCGTTCTAATTCACCCCTCCACTTT. Amino acids: CASSRSPLFPGQRSNSPLHF.

This chain uses TRBV6-5 with TRBJ2-7; 14 bases line up with TRBD2. The CDR3 is 15 residues long. Germline V gene sequence: CDR1 MNHEY, CDR2 SVGAGI. V lost 2 bases, J lost 4 bases, and 1 base stayed unmatched. The CDR3 loop reads CASSYRTSGGYEQYF. The DNA of the CDR3 is TGTGCCAGCAGTTACCGGACTAGCGGGGGGTACGAGCAGTACTTC.

CDR3 amino acids: CASRSDKPRRGDTQYF. The CDR3 DNA sequence: TGTGCCAGCAGATCCGACAAGCCCCGCCGGGGAGATACGCAGTATTTT. The genes are TRBV7-2 and TRBJ2-3; D possibly corresponds to TRBD2 (5 bases). Germline-derived CDR1 and CDR2 are SGHTA and FQGNSA. The length of the CDR3 is 16 residues. The germline V and J ends were trimmed by 6 bases and 5 bases, with 21 bases remaining between them.

For the CDR3, the DNA is TGCAGTGCAGGAGCGCTAGCGGACACCGGGGAGCTGTTTTTT. Amino acids: CSAGALADTGELFF. The chain carries TRBV20-1 and TRBJ2-2; TRBD2 matches 7 bases. Losses at the gene ends were 6 bases for V and 3 bases for J; bases not matched to a gene: 7. The CDR3 spans 14 residues. Germline assignment: CDR1 DFQATT and CDR2 SNEGSKA (reference sequence).

The table lists this clonotype with many counts. The rearrangement links TRBV10-1 to TRBJ2-1; TRBD1 aligns across 8 bases. Per germline, CDR1 WNHNN and CDR2 SYGVQD (reference sequence). The CDR3 extends over 13 amino acids. V shed 5 bases, J shed 6 bases, and the junction held 3 bases outside the gene matches. CDR3 sequence: CASSSTGVNEQFF. The CDR3 DNA follows: TGCGCCAGCAGTTCGACAGGGGTCAATGAGCAGTTCTTC.

This clonotype has more than one count but fewer than ten. The chain combines TRBV27 with TRBJ2-5, with TRBD2 as a possible D gene (6 bases). CDR1 is MNHEY, CDR2 SMNVEV, per germline (reference sequence). With 5 bases removed from V and 4 bases from J, the gap between germline ends came to 17 bases. This CDR3 has 15 residues. This chain's CDR3 is CASSPTPRGGETQYF. CDR3 nucleotide sequence: TGTGCCAGCAGTCCCACCCCGCGGGGTGGAGAGACCCAGTACTTC.

There are a few counts of this clonotype. The chain recombines TRBV5-4 with TRBJ2-1; D gene uncertain. Germline V gene lookup returns CDR1 SGHNT and CDR2 YYREEE (reference sequence). V was clipped by 5 bases and J by 2 bases, with 17 bases between them. CDR3 length: 16 amino acids. CDR3 residues: CASSPSSPTAYNEQFF. In nucleotides, the CDR3 is TGTGCCAGCAGTCCCTCAAGCCCCACGGCCTACAATGAGCAGTTCTTC.

This clonotype showed up many times. This chain joins TRBV5-1 and TRBJ2-5, with 11 bases lining up with TRBD2. V gave up 0 bases and J gave up 4 bases; unmatched junction bases: 5. The CDR3 is 16 residues long. CDR1 SGHRS and CDR2 YFSETQ come from the germline V gene. The CDR3 loop is CASSLAPSGGPETQYF. The CDR3 DNA reads as TGCGCCAGCAGCTTGGCCCCTAGCGGGGGGCCAGAGACCCAGTACTTC.

This clonotype has just a few counts. The rearrangement joins TRBV19 to TRBJ2-7; no clear D. CDR3 length equals 19 residues. The germline V gene encodes CDR1 LNHDA and CDR2 SQIVND (reference sequence). V was pared by 2 bases and J by 0 bases, with 23 bases between. Here the CDR3 reads CASSIKSMSMGSYSYEQYF. CDR3 coding DNA: TGTGCCAGTAGTATAAAATCTATGTCGATGGGGTCCTACTCCTACGAGCAGTACTTC.

At least ten counts were recorded for this clonotype. This chain links TRBV21-1 with TRBJ1-2; TRBD1 is the table's D call and was not checked against the DNA. TRBV21-1 is shown as a pseudogene. CDR3 length equals 13 residues. The CDR3 bases are TGTGCCAGCAGCACACTCGTCCCCTATGGCTACACCTTC. It is translated as CASSTLVPYGYTF.

At least ten counts were recorded for this clonotype. CDR3 loop: CASSQDPSLSRDREGRLVEQFF. CDR3 nucleotides: TGTGCCAGCAGCCAAGACCCATCCCTCAGTCGGGACAGAGAAGGCCGTCTAGTTGAGCAGTTCTTC. The gene calls are TRBV3-1 and TRBJ2-1; TRBD1 agrees at 7 bases. The CDR3 is 22 residues long. CDR1 LGHDT and CDR2 YNNKEL come from the germline V gene (reference sequence). Trimming cost V 0 bases and J 9 bases; bases outside gene matches: 29.

V usage is TRBV18 and J usage is TRBJ1-3; D remains ambiguous. CDR1 is KGHSH, CDR2 LQKENI, per germline. V lost 0 bases, J lost 1 base, and 13 bases lay in between. This CDR3 comprises 17 residues. The CDR3 DNA follows: TGTGCCAGCTCACCACCGGAGGCAGCTCCTTCTGGAAACACCATATATTTT. This gives the protein CASSPPEAAPSGNTIYF.

V and J are TRBV12-3 or TRBV12-4 and TRBJ2-7; TRBD1 is a possible D gene (6 bases). The CDR3 is made up of 15 amino acids. The V and J ends lost 5 bases and 11 bases respectively, with 25 bases between them. The CDR3, as DNA: TGTGCCAGCAGTCCGTACACAGGGACCCCCACCGTCGAGTACTTC. It translates to CASSPYTGTPTVEYF.

The sample holds many counts of this clonotype. The chain couples TRBV3-1 to TRBJ1-5; D might be TRBD1 (6 bases). Trimming shortened V by 1 base and J by 1 base, and 11 bases separated the two germline ends. CDR1 and CDR2 from the germline V gene are LGHDT and YNNKEL (reference sequence). This CDR3 spans 16 amino acids. The CDR3 DNA reads as TGTGCCAGCAGCCAAGGGGGGGGGCAAAGCAATCAGCCCCAGCATTTT. Protein: CASSQGGGQSNQPQHF.

This rearrangement joins TRBV5-1 to TRBJ2-3; possibly TRBD1 for D (6 bases). Germline CDR1 is SGHRS and CDR2 is YFSETQ. V lost 3 bases, J lost 2 bases, and 13 bases lay in between. The CDR3 is 15 amino acids. The DNA for the CDR3 is TGCGCCAGCAGCTACTCCGGGACACCCACAGATACGCAGTATTTT. It codes for CASSYSGTPTDTQYF.

This clonotype was observed a few times. The genes are TRBV18 and TRBJ1-2; 11 nucleotides line up with TRBD1. V shed 4 bases and J 4 bases; nucleotides not matched to a gene: 8. CDR1 is KGHSH and CDR2 is LQKENI in the germline V gene. There are 16 residues in the CDR3. The CDR3 spells CASSLARDRGFYGYTF. The CDR3 DNA follows: TGTGCCAGCTCACTAGCCCGGGACAGGGGGTTCTATGGCTACACCTTC. Based on the CDR3 plus reference TRBV18 and TRBJ1-2, the full variable domain is NAGVMQNPRHLVRRRGQEARLRCSPMKGHSHVYWYRQLPEEGLKFMVYLQKENIIDESGMPKERFSAEFPKEGPSILRIQQVVRGDSAAYFCASSLARDRGFYGYTFGSGTRLTVV.

The chain has TRBV10-3 and TRBJ1-6; 8 bases match TRBD1. This CDR3 is 14 amino acids long. Losses at the gene ends were 1 base for V and 8 bases for J; bases not matched to a gene: 1. Germline values: CDR1 ENHRY, CDR2 SYGVKD. CDR3 residues: CAISELDRDSPLHF. In nucleotides, the CDR3 is TGTGCCATCAGTGAGTTGGACAGGGATTCACCCCTCCACTTT.

This clonotype was observed a handful of times. The V gene is TRBV2, the J gene TRBJ1-5, with 10 positions matching TRBD1. V lost 6 bases, J lost 2 bases, and 4 bases stayed unmatched. From germline, CDR1 is SNHLY and CDR2 FYNNEI. The CDR3 is 15 residues long. CDR3 bases: TGTGCCAGCAGGACAGGGGGCTATGGCAATCAGCCCCAGCATTTT. Translated: CASRTGGYGNQPQHF. Full variable domain (missing parts from reference TRBV2 and TRBJ1-5): EPEVTQTPSHQVTQMGQEVILRCVPISNHLYFYWYRQILGQKVEFLVSFYNNEISEKSEIFDDQFSVERPDGSNFTLKIRSTKLEDSAMYFCASRTGGYGNQPQHFGDGTRLSIL.

The chain combines TRBV29-1 with TRBJ1-2, with TRBD1 as a possible D gene (6 bases). The CDR3 is made up of 14 amino acids. The germline V and J ends were trimmed by 6 bases and 5 bases, with 19 bases remaining between them. Germline V lookup: CDR1 SQVTM, CDR2 ANQGSEA. CDR3 residues: CSVRLQGRLYGYTF. CDR3 nucleotides: TGCAGCGTGAGACTACAGGGCCGGTTGTATGGCTACACCTTC.

This clonotype was observed at least ten times. The chain couples TRBV9 to TRBJ2-7; the match to TRBD2 covers 8 bases. The CDR3 has 15 residues. V was clipped by 0 bases and J by 1 base; unmatched bases: 3. In germline, CDR1 is SGDLS, CDR2 YYNGEE. CDR3 protein: CASSVGTSSSYEQYF. CDR3 coding DNA: TGTGCCAGCAGCGTAGGGACTAGCAGTTCCTACGAGCAGTACTTC.

V gene TRBV4-1 combines with J gene TRBJ1-1; tentative D call: TRBD1 (5 bases). Trimming took 3 bases from V and 6 from J, leaving 20 bases between them. The germline CDR1 and CDR2 sequences are MGHRA and YSYEKL. This CDR3 has 16 amino acids. CDR3 DNA: TGCGCCAGCAGCCACCGGAGCCTTCAGGGTCACGCTGAAGCTTTCTTT. As protein: CASSHRSLQGHAEAFF.

The rearrangement joins TRBV18 to TRBJ2-3; D gene uncertain. The CDR3 spans 16 residues. V was pared by 2 bases and J by 2 bases, with 14 bases between. Germline CDR1 is KGHSH and CDR2 is LQKENI. The CDR3 spells CASSPSVGSSTDTQYF. In DNA, the CDR3 is TGTGCCAGCTCACCATCAGTCGGGTCTTCCACAGATACGCAGTATTTT.

This clonotype turned up a few times. V and J are TRBV4-2 and TRBJ2-7; D is possibly TRBD2 (6 bases). The germline V gene has CDR1 LGHNA and CDR2 YNFKEQ. This CDR3 comprises 15 residues. Trimming stripped 1 base from V and 0 bases from J, with 10 bases between. CDR3: CASSQVVTSSYEQYF. The CDR3 nucleotides read TGTGCCAGCAGCCAAGTGGTGACTAGCTCCTACGAGCAGTACTTC.

The chain links TRBV29-1 to TRBJ1-2; no definite D call. The CDR3 loop spans 13 amino acids. V lost 1 base, J lost 2 bases, and 8 bases lay in between. CDR1 SQVTM and CDR2 ANQGSEA come from the germline V gene. In nucleotides, the CDR3 is TGCAGCGTTGAAGCCGTATCCAACTATGGCTACACCTTC. Protein sequence: CSVEAVSNYGYTF.

This clonotype has at least ten counts. The chain is built from TRBV6-5 and TRBJ1-2, with D possibly being TRBD1 (5 bases). Germline CDR1 MNHEY, CDR2 SVGAGI. V lost 2 bases and J lost 6, with 13 bases in between. CDR3 length: 14 amino acids. CDR3 residues: CASSYRLGVHGYTF. In nucleotides, the CDR3 is TGTGCCAGCAGTTACCGGCTGGGGGTCCATGGCTACACCTTC.

This clonotype was found many times. This sequence joins TRBV6-5 and TRBJ1-1; no clear D. The CDR3 loop spans 15 amino acids. Germline values: CDR1 MNHEY, CDR2 SVGAGI. With 2 bases removed from V and 0 bases from J, the gap between germline ends came to 10 bases. The DNA of the CDR3 is TGTGCCAGCAGTTACGCGGTTTCCATGAACACTGAAGCTTTCTTT. This encodes CASSYAVSMNTEAFF.

This clonotype was seen many times. V and J are TRBV7-8 and TRBJ2-7, with 7 bases that match TRBD2. V gave up 8 bases and J gave up 0 bases; unmatched junction bases: 7. This CDR3 is built from 14 residues. CDR1 is SGHVS, CDR2 FQNEAQ, per germline. CDR3 amino acids: CASQLGGLSYEQYF. DNA of the CDR3: TGTGCCAGCCAACTGGGAGGGCTCTCCTACGAGCAGTACTTC.

The chain couples TRBV7-8 to TRBJ1-5, with D unresolved. Germline CDR1 and CDR2: SGHVS and FQNEAQ. CDR3 size: 17 residues. V was trimmed by 1 base and J by 0 bases, leaving 13 bases between them. The DNA for the CDR3 is TGTGCCAGCAGCTTAGAGGGCCGAACCACTAGCAATCAGCCCCAGCATTTT. It specifies CASSLEGRTTSNQPQHF.